These 6 T cell receptor beta chains share one sample of origin, sequenced in a study of blood T cell repertoires in COVID-19. Repertoires were generated with immunoSEQ multiplex PCR, while TCRdb's copy carries only in-frame clones and drops some. The sample includes around 130,000 clones, 75% to 90% of them seen just once. The sample taken for sequencing was peripheral blood. The receptors derive from a man in his 70s with active or convalescent COVID-19.

The chain uses TRBV7-2 and TRBJ1-2; D not resolved. Germline V CDR1 and CDR2: SGHTA, FQGNSA. V was trimmed by 2 bases and J by 7 bases, leaving 5 bases between them. The CDR3 loop spans 11 amino acids. The chain's CDR3 is CASSLLAGYTF. The CDR3 DNA reads as TGTGCCAGCAGCTTATTGGCTGGCTACACCTTC.

The chain has TRBV5-5 and TRBJ2-2, with 16 positions matching TRBD2. CDR1 and CDR2 (germline): SGHKS, YYEKEE (reference sequence). V was clipped by 3 bases and J by 6 bases; unmatched bases: 2. The CDR3 consists of 16 residues. CDR3 protein: CASSWGLAGGAGELFF. CDR3 DNA: TGTGCCAGCAGCTGGGGACTAGCGGGAGGGGCCGGGGAGCTGTTTTTT.

The V and J genes are TRBV10-3 and TRBJ2-3; 7 bases line up with TRBD2. Germline CDR1 ENHRY, CDR2 SYGVKD. This CDR3 region has 15 residues. J lost 2 bases, V lost 10 bases, and 12 bases had no gene match. The CDR3 DNA reads as TGTGCCACTCTACCGGGGGGACCAATCACAGATACGCAGTATTTT. Translated, it gives CATLPGGPITDTQYF.

The chain combines TRBV27 with TRBJ1-2; tentatively, D is TRBD1 (6 bases). The CDR3 contains 12 residues. V was clipped by 6 bases and J by 5 bases, with 10 bases between them. Germline V gives CDR1 MNHEY, CDR2 SMNVEV (reference sequence). The CDR3: CASSVRGYGYTF. The CDR3 DNA sequence: TGTGCCAGCAGCGTCAGGGGTTATGGCTACACCTTC.

The chain links TRBV18 to TRBJ1-5, with a possible D match to TRBD1 (5 bases). The V gene lost 3 bases and the J gene lost 0 bases, with 9 bases spanning the gap. The CDR3 is made up of 15 amino acids. Per germline, CDR1 KGHSH and CDR2 LQKENI. The CDR3 sequence is CASSPGGHSNQPQHF. The CDR3 coding sequence is TGTGCCAGCTCACCGGGAGGACATAGCAATCAGCCCCAGCATTTT.

The chain couples TRBV19 to TRBJ1-6; the match to TRBD1 covers 8 bases. With 10 bases clipped from V and 7 bases from J, the junction kept 12 bases outside the gene matches. Per germline, CDR1 LNHDA and CDR2 SQIVND (reference sequence). The CDR3 contains 15 residues. The DNA of the CDR3 is TGTGCCACCACAGGACAGGGAGCGGGAAATTCACCCCTCCACTTT. This codes for CATTGQGAGNSPLHF.